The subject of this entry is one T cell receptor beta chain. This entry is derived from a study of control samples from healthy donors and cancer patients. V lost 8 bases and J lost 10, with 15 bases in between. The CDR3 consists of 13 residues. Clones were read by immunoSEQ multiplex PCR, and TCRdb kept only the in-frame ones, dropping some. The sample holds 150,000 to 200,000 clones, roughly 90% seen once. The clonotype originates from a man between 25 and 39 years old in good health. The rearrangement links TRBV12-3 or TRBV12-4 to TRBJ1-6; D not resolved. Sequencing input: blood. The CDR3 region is CASGRGRGSPLHF. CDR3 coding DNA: TGTGCCAGCGGTCGAGGCCGAGGGTCACCCCTCCACTTT.